This TCR beta chain was found in a study of shared clonotypes between healthy human individuals. Study-level results: It was observed that 5% to 6.5% of naive CD4 clonotypes were shared across several donors.

Only a few counts were recorded for this clone. No antigen is known for it. The germline V gene encodes CDR1 GTSNPN and CDR2 SVGIG (reference sequence). V was pared by 2 bases and J by 9 bases, with 8 bases between. CDR3 size: 11 residues. It was roughly 210 ng DNA, about 30,000 T cell genomes, that sorted-subset replicate PCRs used. The protocol was immunoSEQ multiplex PCR, while the TCRdb copy is restricted to in-frame clones and leaves out a portion. The profile shows nearly 1 million clones, roughly 72% of them singletons. Sequencing was carried out using memory CD4+ T cells sorted from blood. This sample's subset: CD45RA-negative fraction. The chain recombines TRBV30 with TRBJ1-3; D gene ambiguous. This TCR derives from a man aged 18 to 29 in good health. In DNA form, the CDR3 reads TGTGCCTGGAGTATGGAGAGCACCATATATTTT. Its protein product is CAWSMESTIYF.